The sequence of this TCR beta chain was determined in a study of technical replicates of blood from several donors. TCRdb's table, derived via immunoSEQ multiplex PCR, lists solely in-frame clones and lacks some. Here the sample spans roughly 80,000 clones, around 90% being singletons. From germline, CDR1 is LNHNV and CDR2 YYDKDF (reference sequence). The V gene lost 0 bases and the J gene lost 9 bases, with 9 bases spanning the gap. The CDR3 covers 14 residues. This receptor was obtained from a human donor in good health. Sequenced: T cells isolated from PBMCs. V usage is TRBV15 and J usage is TRBJ1-6; no clear D. The CDR3 here is CATSRDLGVSPLHF. For the CDR3, the DNA is TGTGCCACCAGCAGAGACCTGGGAGTTTCACCCCTCCACTTT.